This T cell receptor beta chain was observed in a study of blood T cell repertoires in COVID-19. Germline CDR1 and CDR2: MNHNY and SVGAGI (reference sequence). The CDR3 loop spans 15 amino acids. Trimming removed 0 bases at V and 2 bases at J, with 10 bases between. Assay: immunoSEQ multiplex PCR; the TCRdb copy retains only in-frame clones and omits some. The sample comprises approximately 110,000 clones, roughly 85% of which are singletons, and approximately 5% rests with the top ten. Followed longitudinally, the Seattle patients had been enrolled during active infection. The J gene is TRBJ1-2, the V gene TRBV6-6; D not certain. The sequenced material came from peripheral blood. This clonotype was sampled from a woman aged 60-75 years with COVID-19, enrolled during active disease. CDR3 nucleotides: TGTGCCAGCAGTTACTCGTTCGGTATCAACTATGGCTACACCTTC. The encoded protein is CASSYSFGINYGYTF.